The clone carrying this T cell receptor (beta chain) has only one observation. TCRdb keeps only in-frame clones here, not all; method: immunoSEQ multiplex PCR. The sample carries roughly 32,000 clones, 90% recorded once. The CDR3 is 18 residues long. The junction had 7 bases not matched to a gene; V was cut back by 3 bases and J by 0 bases. Germline V CDR1 and CDR2: SGHAT, FQDESV (reference sequence). This record belongs to a study of T cell changes during pregnancy in multiple sclerosis. This chain joins TRBV11-1 and TRBJ2-6; TRBD2 aligns across 8 bases. The sequence derives from a female donor in good health, enrolled as a control in a pregnancy study. Specimen: CD4+ T cells from peripheral blood mononuclear cells, collected in the second trimester of pregnancy. The CDR3 is CASSFPSGSVSGANVLTF. DNA of the CDR3: TGTGCCAGCAGCTTCCCTAGCGGGTCTGTCTCTGGGGCCAACGTCCTGACTTTC.